This TCR beta chain emerged from a study of breast tumors, draining lymph nodes, adjacent tissues. Study outcomes and limitations: Luminal-like breast cancer showed significantly greater tumor-nontumor repertoire similarity than basal-like breast cancer did. Tumors had less TCR diversity than lymph nodes, more than nontumor tissue. Most tumor T cells seemingly derive from lymph node, then expand in tumor. The lymph node origin of tumor T cells was framed as consistent with a hypothesis, not demonstrated.

Germline V gene sequence: CDR1 SGHNT, CDR2 YENEEA. With V trimmed by 4 bases and J by 4 bases, 5 bases remained unmatched. CDR3 length: 14 residues. TCRdb reprocessed the multiplex PCR reads via MiXCR and lists one record per CDR3 protein. The sample consists of about 47,000 distinct CDR3 sequences, under 30% of them appearing once. With respect to this clonotype: The antigen remains unidentified.

This TCR was sampled from a female donor with breast cancer. Some clones in this sample may be carry-over from other donors' samples. This rearrangement joins TRBV11-3 to TRBJ2-3; 7 bases match TRBD2. The source material was breast tumor tissue. In nucleotides, the CDR3 is TGTGCCAGCAGCTCCCGGGAGGACCCAGATACGCAGTATTTT. Translating it yields CASSSREDPDTQYF. Together with reference TRBV11-3 and TRBJ2-3, the CDR3 gives the full variable domain: EAGVVQSPRYKIIEKKQPVAFWCNPISGHNTLYWYLQNLGQGPELLIRYENEEAVDDSQLPKDRFSAERLKGVDSTLKIQPAELGDSAVYLCASSSREDPDTQYFGPGTRLTVL.